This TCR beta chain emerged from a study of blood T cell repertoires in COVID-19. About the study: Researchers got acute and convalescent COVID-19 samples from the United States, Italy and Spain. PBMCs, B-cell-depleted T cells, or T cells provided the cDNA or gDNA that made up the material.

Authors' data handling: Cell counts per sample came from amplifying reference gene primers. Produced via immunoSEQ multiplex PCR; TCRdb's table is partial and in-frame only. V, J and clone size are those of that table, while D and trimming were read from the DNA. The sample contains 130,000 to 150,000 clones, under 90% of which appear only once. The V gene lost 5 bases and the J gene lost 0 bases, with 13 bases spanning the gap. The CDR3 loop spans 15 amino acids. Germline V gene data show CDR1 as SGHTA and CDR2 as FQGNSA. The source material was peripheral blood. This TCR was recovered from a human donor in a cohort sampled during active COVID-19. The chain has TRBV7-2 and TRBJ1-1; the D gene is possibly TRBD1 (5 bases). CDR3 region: CASSQQGMMNTEAFF. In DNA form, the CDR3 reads TGTGCCAGCAGCCAGCAGGGCATGATGAACACTGAAGCTTTCTTT.